The text below deals with one TCR beta chain. The CDR3 runs 13 residues. CDR1 and CDR2 (germline): SEHNR, FQNEAQ (reference sequence). V dropped 9 bases and J dropped 4 bases, with 13 bases sitting between them. Clones were sequenced by immunoSEQ multiplex PCR, and TCRdb holds only the in-frame ones, with some missing. The top ten hold about 11% of the sample, which has about 600,000 clones, around three quarters seen once. The data derive from a study of shared clonotypes between healthy human individuals. Material for sequencing was PBMCs. The chain links TRBV7-9 to TRBJ2-1, with D possibly being TRBD2 (6 bases). This clonotype was sampled from a woman aged 40 to 50 in good health. Some clones in this sample may be carry-over from other donors' samples. The CDR3 spells CARGDGSYNEQFF. The DNA of the CDR3 is TGTGCCAGAGGGGACGGGAGTTACAATGAGCAGTTCTTC.